This T cell receptor beta chain is drawn from a study of blood T cell repertoires in COVID-19. Across the whole study: Samples taken during acute and convalescent COVID-19 were collected in the United States, Italy and Spain. Sources were T cells, B-cell-depleted T cells, or PBMCs; the material itself was cDNA or gDNA.

Per germline, CDR1 SNHLY and CDR2 FYNNEI. V was pared by 4 bases and J by 6 bases, with 6 bases of the junction left unmatched. The CDR3 has 15 amino acids. Per the study methods: Amplification from reference gene primers served as the basis for estimated nucleated cell counts. Clones were read by immunoSEQ multiplex PCR, and TCRdb kept only the in-frame ones, dropping some. The V and J calls and the clone size are those of that table, but D and trimming were determined from the DNA. Of fewer than 55,000 clones in the sample, around 82% were seen once. The chain has TRBV2 and TRBJ1-2; TRBD1 agrees at 12 bases. This sequence originates from a woman in her sixties with acute or convalescent COVID-19. The material sequenced was peripheral blood. The CDR3 nucleotides are TGTGCCAGCAGTGTTGGGGGACAGGGGGCGAATGGCTACACCTTC. It yields the protein CASSVGGQGANGYTF.